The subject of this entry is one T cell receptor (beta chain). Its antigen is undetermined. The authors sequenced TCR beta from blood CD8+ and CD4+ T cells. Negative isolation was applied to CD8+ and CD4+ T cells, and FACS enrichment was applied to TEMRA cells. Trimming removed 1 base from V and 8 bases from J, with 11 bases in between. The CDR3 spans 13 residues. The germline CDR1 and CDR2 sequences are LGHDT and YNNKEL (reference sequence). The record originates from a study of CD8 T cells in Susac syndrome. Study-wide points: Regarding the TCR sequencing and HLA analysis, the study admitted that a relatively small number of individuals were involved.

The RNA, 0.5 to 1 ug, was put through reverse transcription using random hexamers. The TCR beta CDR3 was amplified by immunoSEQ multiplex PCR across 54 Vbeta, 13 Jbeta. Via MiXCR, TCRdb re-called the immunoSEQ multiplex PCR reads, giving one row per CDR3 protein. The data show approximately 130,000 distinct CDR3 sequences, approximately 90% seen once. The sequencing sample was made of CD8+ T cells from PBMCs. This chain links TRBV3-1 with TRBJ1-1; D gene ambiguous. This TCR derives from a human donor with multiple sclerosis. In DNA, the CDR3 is TGTGCCAGCAGCCAAGGTTTGATCAGGGAAGCTTTCTTT. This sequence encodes CASSQGLIREAFF.